This TCR beta chain was documented in a study of T-cell reconstitution after alpha-beta-depleted transplantation in children. Study-wide results and caveats: The study reportedly traced alpha-beta T cells about two months after transplant to several hundred expanded graft clones. It was surviving recipient T cells and thymic progenitors that gave some patients high TCRbeta diversity at day 60. Newly produced T cells mostly accounted for T-cell counts and diversity one year post-transplant.

This clonotype was counted between two and nine times. The antigen remains undetermined. Unique molecular identifiers were used in preparing the TCRbeta library. TCRdb re-derived calls from the PCR reads in MiXCR, one entry per CDR3 protein. The data show approximately 500,000 distinct CDR3 sequences, 25% to 30% seen once. V was pared by 3 bases and J by 4 bases, with 13 bases between. This CDR3 has 15 residues. The germline V gene encodes CDR1 LGHNA and CDR2 YNFKEQ. J is TRBJ1-3 and V is TRBV4-2; the D is unclear. The material sequenced was PBMCs, taken before TCRalphabeta/CD19-depleted stem cell transplant. This clonotype was sampled from a boy under two years old with Wiskott-Aldrich syndrome, due to receive a stem cell transplant. The CDR3 loop reads CASSHGGSGGNTIYF. The CDR3 DNA is TGTGCCAGCAGCCATGGAGGGTCTGGCGGAAACACCATATATTTT.